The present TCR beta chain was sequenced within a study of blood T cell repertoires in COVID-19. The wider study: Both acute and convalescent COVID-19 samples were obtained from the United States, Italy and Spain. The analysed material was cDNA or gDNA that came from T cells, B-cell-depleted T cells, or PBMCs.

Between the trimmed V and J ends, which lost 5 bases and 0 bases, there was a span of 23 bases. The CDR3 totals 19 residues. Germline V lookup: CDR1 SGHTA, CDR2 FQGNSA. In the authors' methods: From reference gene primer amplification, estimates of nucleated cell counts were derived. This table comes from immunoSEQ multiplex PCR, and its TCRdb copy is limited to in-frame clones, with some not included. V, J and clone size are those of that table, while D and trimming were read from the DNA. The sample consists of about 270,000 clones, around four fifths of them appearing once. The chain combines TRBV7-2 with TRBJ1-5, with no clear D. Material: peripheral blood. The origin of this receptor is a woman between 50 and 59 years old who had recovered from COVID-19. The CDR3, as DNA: TGTGCCAGCAGCCCCCTGGGAGGAACTACCCTCTATAGCAATCAGCCCCAGCATTTT. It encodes CASSPLGGTTLYSNQPQHF.